This T cell receptor beta chain is drawn from a study of blood T cell repertoires in COVID-19. Study context: PBMCs, B-cell-depleted T cells, or T cells provided the cDNA or gDNA that made up the material.

Trimming cost V 2 bases and J 6 bases, with 18 bases left between them. The CDR3 loop spans 15 amino acids. Germline V gene data show CDR1 as GTSNPN and CDR2 as SVGIG (reference sequence). In the study's own analysis: Amplification of reference gene primers was used by the study to estimate nucleated cell counts. Data came from immunoSEQ multiplex PCR; TCRdb stores just in-frame clones and leaves some out. V and J calls and clone size follow that table, whereas D and trimming were derived from the DNA. Among more than 200,000 clones listed, less than 90% were seen once. The V gene is TRBV30, the J gene TRBJ2-3, with D possibly matching TRBD2 (6 bases). Sample: peripheral blood. The TCR originated in a man between 60 and 75 years old with acute or convalescent COVID-19. Here the CDR3 DNA reads TGTGCCTGGAGTTGGGGGAGGACCGACGCGGATACGCAGTATTTT. It translates to CAWSWGRTDADTQYF.